This entry lists 5 T cell receptor beta chains sequenced from one sample in a study of T cells in Graves' hyperthyroidism and ophthalmopathy. There were TCR beta CDR3 regions amplified from RNA transcripts. The HTBI primer set served for first-round RT-PCR of the TCR CDR3. Via MiXCR, TCRdb re-called the multiplex PCR reads, giving one row per CDR3 protein. Of approximately 610,000 distinct CDR3 sequences in the sample, approximately 15% were seen once. The sample was blood. The receptors here all came from a woman aged 40-49 years with Graves' ophthalmopathy.

V usage is TRBV27 and J usage is TRBJ1-2, with 8 bases identical to TRBD1. J gave up 4 bases and V 3 bases, and 7 bases lay outside the gene matches. This CDR3 comprises 15 residues. CDR1 and CDR2 from the germline V gene are MNHEY and SMNVEV (reference sequence). For the CDR3, the DNA is TGTGCCAGCAGTTTGGTCCGTGGGACAGGCTATGGCTACACCTTC. Its translation is CASSLVRGTGYGYTF.

There are a few counts of this clonotype. J is TRBJ2-7 and V is TRBV18, with TRBD2 matching over 7 bases. J lost 0 bases, V lost 3 bases, and 2 bases had no gene match. Per germline, CDR1 KGHSH and CDR2 LQKENI. The CDR3 runs to 14 residues. The CDR3 sequence is CASSPGTTSYEQYF. CDR3 coding DNA: TGTGCCAGCTCACCGGGGACTACCTCCTACGAGCAGTACTTC. The whole variable domain, remainder taken from reference TRBV18 and TRBJ2-7, is NAGVMQNPRHLVRRRGQEARLRCSPMKGHSHVYWYRQLPEEGLKFMVYLQKENIIDESGMPKERFSAEFPKEGPSILRIQQVVRGDSAAYFCASSPGTTSYEQYFGPGTRLTVT.

This clonotype was seen repeatedly, ten times or more. This sequence joins TRBV14 and TRBJ1-1; D gene ambiguous. Germline loops: CDR1 SGHDN, CDR2 FVKESK. The CDR3 runs 13 residues. V gave up 0 bases and J gave up 8 bases, with 10 bases separating them. Here the CDR3 DNA reads TGTGCCAGCAGCCAAGAATCCCAGATAGAAGCTTTCTTT. Protein product: CASSQESQIEAFF.

This clonotype was detected many times. The chain recombines TRBV6-5 with TRBJ2-7; TRBD1 matches 11 bases. The V and J ends lost 4 bases and 5 bases, in that order; junction bases with no gene match: 4. Germline CDR1 reads MNHEY; CDR2 reads SVGAGI. CDR3 length equals 14 residues. The CDR3 region has the DNA TGTGCCAGCAGTTCTCCGGGACAGGGGGACGAGCAGTACTTC. Amino acids: CASSSPGQGDEQYF.

This clonotype was seen a single time. This rearrangement joins TRBV5-1 to TRBJ1-6; D uncertain. Between the trimmed V and J ends, which lost 0 bases and 10 bases, there was a span of 14 bases. The CDR3 is made up of 15 amino acids. Germline CDR1 SGHRS, CDR2 YFSETQ. CDR3 in DNA: TGCGCCAGCAGCTTGGTGGGGAGAGACTACTCACCCCTCCACTTT. It yields the protein CASSLVGRDYSPLHF.